A single sample is the source of the 13 T cell receptor beta chains below, sequenced in a study of cytomegalovirus exposure and HLA in healthy donors. A multiplex PCR was run with 60 Vbeta primers and 13 Jbeta primers. Some clones are missing from TCRdb's copy, which holds only in-frame ones; the method was immunoSEQ multiplex PCR. Of approximately 140,000 clones in the sample, around 73% were seen once. Material: PBMCs. All receptors come from a human donor in good health.

The chain joins TRBV2 to TRBJ1-2, with D possibly being TRBD1 (5 bases). CDR1 is SNHLY, CDR2 FYNNEI, per germline. V was clipped by 5 bases and J by 3 bases, with 10 bases between them. This CDR3 has 13 residues. CDR3 coding DNA: TGTGCCAGCAGTTACCGGGACTACTATGGCTACACCTTC. Amino acid sequence: CASSYRDYYGYTF.

This chain links TRBV25-1 with TRBJ2-5; D possibly corresponds to TRBD1 (6 bases). TRBJ2-7 matches the DNA end more closely, so the J call is doubtful. The CDR3 consists of 14 residues. Germline CDR1 and CDR2: MGHDK and SYGVNS. The DNA of the CDR3 is TGTGCCAGCAGTGAATCAGGGGATTTCGACGAGCAGTACTTC. Its protein product is CASSESGDFDEQYF.

The chain joins TRBV4-1 to TRBJ1-1; 9 bases map to TRBD1. The trim removed 1 base at V and 11 bases at J, leaving 8 bases unmatched. CDR1 and CDR2 (germline): MGHRA, YSYEKL. The CDR3 contains 14 residues. CDR3 DNA: TGCGCCAGCAGCCAAGTGACAGGGGGTCGAGTCGCTTTCTTT. It codes for CASSQVTGGRVAFF.

V is TRBV2 and J is TRBJ2-5; TRBD1 might be the D (5 bases). The J call may be mistaken, given a closer DNA end match to TRBJ2-7. CDR1 is SNHLY and CDR2 is FYNNEI in the germline V gene. This CDR3 has 12 residues. This chain's CDR3 is CASERRVYEQYF. The CDR3 DNA reads TGTGCCAGCGAGCGCAGGGTGTACGAGCAGTACTTC.

In this sample, this clone turned up once. This chain uses TRBV25-1 with TRBJ2-3, with D possibly matching TRBD2 (6 bases). The CDR3 consists of 14 residues. With 6 bases removed from V and 2 bases from J, the gap between germline ends came to 12 bases. Germline CDR1 is MGHDK and CDR2 is SYGVNS. In nucleotides, the CDR3 is TGTGCCAGCAGCGGATGGGGGGACACAGATACGCAGTATTTT. Amino acids: CASSGWGDTDTQYF.

The chain combines TRBV11-2 with TRBJ2-2, with D maybe TRBD2 (6 bases). From germline, CDR1 is SGHAT and CDR2 FQNNGV. CDR3 length: 15 residues. V lost 3 bases to trimming and J lost 4 bases, with 12 bases between them. The CDR3 protein is CASSFPRGTTGELFF. The CDR3 DNA sequence: TGTGCCAGCAGCTTCCCCCGGGGGACCACCGGGGAGCTGTTTTTT.

The chain combines TRBV28 with TRBJ2-1; TRBD1 matches at 7 bases. The CDR3 is 17 amino acids. The trim removed 5 bases at V and 3 bases at J, leaving 13 bases unmatched. CDR1 is MDHEN, CDR2 SYDVKM, per germline. The DNA for the CDR3 is TGTGCCAGCAGTATTGTTACAGGGGCCGGGGTCTACAATGAGCAGTTCTTC. Protein product: CASSIVTGAGVYNEQFF.

This clone was counted only a few times. The chain is built from TRBV6-1 and TRBJ2-1, with TRBD2 identical over 12 bases. CDR1 and CDR2 from the germline V gene are MNHNS and SASEGT. The trim removed 6 bases at V and 4 bases at J, leaving 4 bases unmatched. The CDR3 contains 15 residues. CDR3 DNA: TGTGCCAGCAGCGGCGGGACTAGCGGGTACAATGAGCAGTTCTTC. Translating it yields CASSGGTSGYNEQFF.

This sequence joins TRBV20-1 and TRBJ2-1; D gene ambiguous. V lost 6 bases and J 2 bases, leaving 5 bases between the germline ends. CDR1 DFQATT and CDR2 SNEGSKA come from the germline V gene (reference sequence). The CDR3 is made up of 11 amino acids. This chain's CDR3 is CSASTYNEQFF. DNA of the CDR3: TGCAGTGCATCAACCTACAATGAGCAGTTCTTC.

This chain uses TRBV6-1 with TRBJ2-3, with 7 bases aligning to TRBD2. Trimming took 0 bases from V and 1 from J; bases not matched to a gene: 4. Per the germline V gene, CDR1 is MNHNS and CDR2 is SASEGT. CDR3 length equals 16 residues. The CDR3 loop is CASSEARLAGTDTQYF. The CDR3 bases are TGTGCCAGCAGTGAAGCCCGACTAGCAGGCACAGATACGCAGTATTTT.

This chain joins TRBV5-1 and TRBJ1-4; the match to TRBD1 covers 8 bases. V was pared by 1 base and J by 4 bases, with 3 bases of the junction left unmatched. The CDR3 is 15 amino acids. In germline, CDR1 is SGHRS, CDR2 YFSETQ. CDR3 loop: CASSLLQGGNEKLFF. In nucleotides, the CDR3 is TGCGCCAGCAGCTTGCTACAGGGGGGTAATGAAAAACTGTTTTTT.

This clone was seen a single time. DNA of the CDR3: TGTGCCAGCAACCTCCCCGGGACAGGGAATGGCTACACCTTC. It yields the protein CASNLPGTGNGYTF. V gene TRBV28 combines with J gene TRBJ1-2; the match to TRBD1 covers 9 bases. V shed 7 bases and J 6 bases; nucleotides not matched to a gene: 9. CDR1 MDHEN and CDR2 SYDVKM come from the germline V gene. This CDR3 has 14 amino acids.

The rearrangement joins TRBV30 to TRBJ2-7, with TRBD2 matching 11 bases. Losses at the gene ends were 5 bases for V and 1 base for J; bases not matched to a gene: 28. CDR1 is GTSNPN, CDR2 SVGIG, per germline (reference sequence). CDR3 length equals 22 residues. Written as DNA, the CDR3 is TGTGCCTGGGATAAAGGCACAGGTCTTTGGACTAGCGGGCGGTATCAATCCTACGAGCAGTACTTC. This gives the protein CAWDKGTGLWTSGRYQSYEQYF.